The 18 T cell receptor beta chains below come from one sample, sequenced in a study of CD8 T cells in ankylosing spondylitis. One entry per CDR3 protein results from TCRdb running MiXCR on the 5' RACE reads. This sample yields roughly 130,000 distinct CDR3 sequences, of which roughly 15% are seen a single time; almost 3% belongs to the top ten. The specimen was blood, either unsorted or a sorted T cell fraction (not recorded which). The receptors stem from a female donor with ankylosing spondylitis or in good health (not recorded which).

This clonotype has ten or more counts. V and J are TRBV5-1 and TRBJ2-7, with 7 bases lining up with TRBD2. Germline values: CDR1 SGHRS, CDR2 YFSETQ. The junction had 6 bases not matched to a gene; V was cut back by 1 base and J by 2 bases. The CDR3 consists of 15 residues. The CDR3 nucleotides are TGCGCCAGCAGCTTGCTCCGGGGGGTCACCTACGAGCAGTACTTC. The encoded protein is CASSLLRGVTYEQYF.

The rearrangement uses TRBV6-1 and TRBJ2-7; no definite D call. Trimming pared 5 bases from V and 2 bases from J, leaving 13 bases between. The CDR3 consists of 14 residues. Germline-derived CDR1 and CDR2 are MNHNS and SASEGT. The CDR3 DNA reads TGTGCCAGCAGTAGCTCTGATGGAACCTACGAGCAGTACTTC. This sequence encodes CASSSSDGTYEQYF.

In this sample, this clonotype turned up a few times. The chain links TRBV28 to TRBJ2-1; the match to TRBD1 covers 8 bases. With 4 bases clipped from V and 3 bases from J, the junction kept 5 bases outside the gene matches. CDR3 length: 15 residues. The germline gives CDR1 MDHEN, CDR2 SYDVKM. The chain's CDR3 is CASSSGQVNYNEQFF. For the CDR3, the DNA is TGTGCCAGCAGTTCGGGACAGGTGAACTACAATGAGCAGTTCTTC.

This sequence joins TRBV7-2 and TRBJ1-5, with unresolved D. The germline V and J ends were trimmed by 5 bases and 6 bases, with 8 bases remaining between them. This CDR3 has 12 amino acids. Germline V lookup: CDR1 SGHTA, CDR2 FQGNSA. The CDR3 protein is CASSTGRQPQHF. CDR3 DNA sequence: TGTGCCAGCAGCACCGGACGTCAGCCCCAGCATTTT.

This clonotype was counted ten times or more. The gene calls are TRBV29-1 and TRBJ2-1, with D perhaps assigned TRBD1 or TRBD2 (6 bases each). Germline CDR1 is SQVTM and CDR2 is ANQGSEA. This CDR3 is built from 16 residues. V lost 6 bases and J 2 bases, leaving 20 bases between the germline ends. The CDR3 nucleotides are TGCAGCGTAGAAAGGGGGGACTTTCGGGCCTACAATGAGCAGTTCTTC. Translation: CSVERGDFRAYNEQFF.

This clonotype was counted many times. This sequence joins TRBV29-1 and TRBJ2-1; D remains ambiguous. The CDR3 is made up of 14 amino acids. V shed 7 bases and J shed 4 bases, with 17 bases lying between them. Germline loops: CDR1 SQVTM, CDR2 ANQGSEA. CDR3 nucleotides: TGCAGCGCCGTTGAAAGGGCCGTATACAATGAGCAGTTCTTC. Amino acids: CSAVERAVYNEQFF.

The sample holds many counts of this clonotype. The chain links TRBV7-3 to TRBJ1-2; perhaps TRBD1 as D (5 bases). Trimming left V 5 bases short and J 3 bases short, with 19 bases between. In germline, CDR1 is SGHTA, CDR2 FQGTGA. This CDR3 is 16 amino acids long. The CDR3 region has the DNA TGTGCCAGCAGCCCACGGTTGGGGCTATTCCACTATGGCTACACCTTC. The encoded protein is CASSPRLGLFHYGYTF.

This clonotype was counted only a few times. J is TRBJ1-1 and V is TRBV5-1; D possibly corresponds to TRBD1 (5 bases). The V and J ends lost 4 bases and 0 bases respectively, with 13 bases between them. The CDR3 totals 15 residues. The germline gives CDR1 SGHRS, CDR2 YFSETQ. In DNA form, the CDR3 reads TGCGCCAGCAGCGGGGGACTGTCCATGAACACTGAAGCTTTCTTT. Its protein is CASSGGLSMNTEAFF.

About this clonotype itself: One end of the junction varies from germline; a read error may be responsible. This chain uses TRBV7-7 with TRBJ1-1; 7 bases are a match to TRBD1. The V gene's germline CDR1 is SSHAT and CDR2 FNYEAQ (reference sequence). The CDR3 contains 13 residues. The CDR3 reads CASSLDPGGEAFF. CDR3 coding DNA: TGTGCTAGCAGCTTAGATCCAGGGGGTGAAGCTTTCTTT.

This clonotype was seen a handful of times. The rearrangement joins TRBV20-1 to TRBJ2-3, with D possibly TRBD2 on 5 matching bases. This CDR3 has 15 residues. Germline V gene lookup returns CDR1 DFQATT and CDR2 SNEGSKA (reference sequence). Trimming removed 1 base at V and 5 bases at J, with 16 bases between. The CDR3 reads CSARADRGWGDTQYF. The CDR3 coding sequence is TGCAGTGCTAGAGCGGATCGGGGTTGGGGAGATACGCAGTATTTT.

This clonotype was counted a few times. The CDR3 coding sequence is TGTGCCAGCAGTTTATCGCGAGGGCCCGGGGAGCTGTTTTTT. Its protein is CASSLSRGPGELFF. V usage is TRBV27 and J usage is TRBJ2-2; tentative D call: TRBD2 (5 bases). Germline-derived CDR1 and CDR2 are MNHEY and SMNVEV (reference sequence). Trimming took off 0 bases at V and 6 bases at J, with 8 bases between the two ends. The CDR3 totals 14 residues.

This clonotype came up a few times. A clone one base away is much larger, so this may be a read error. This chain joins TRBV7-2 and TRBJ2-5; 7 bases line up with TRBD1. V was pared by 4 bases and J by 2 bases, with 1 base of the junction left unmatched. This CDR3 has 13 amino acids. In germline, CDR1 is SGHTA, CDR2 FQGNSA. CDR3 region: CASSWGQQETQYF. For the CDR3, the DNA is TGTGCCAGCAGCTGGGGACAGCAAGAGACCCAGTACTTC.

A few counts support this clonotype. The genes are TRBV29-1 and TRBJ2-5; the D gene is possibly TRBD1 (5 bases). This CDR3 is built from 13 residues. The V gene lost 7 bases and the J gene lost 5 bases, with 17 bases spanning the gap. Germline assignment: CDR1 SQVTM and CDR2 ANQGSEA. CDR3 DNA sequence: TGCAGCGCCCTACCTATGGGGCGCGAGACCCAGTACTTC. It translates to CSALPMGRETQYF.

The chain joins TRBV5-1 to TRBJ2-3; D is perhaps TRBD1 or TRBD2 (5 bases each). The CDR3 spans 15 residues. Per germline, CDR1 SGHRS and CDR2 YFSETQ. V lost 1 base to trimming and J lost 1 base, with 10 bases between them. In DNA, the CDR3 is TGCGCCAGCAGCTTGCAGGGAGACCGCACAGATACGCAGTATTTT. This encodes CASSLQGDRTDTQYF.

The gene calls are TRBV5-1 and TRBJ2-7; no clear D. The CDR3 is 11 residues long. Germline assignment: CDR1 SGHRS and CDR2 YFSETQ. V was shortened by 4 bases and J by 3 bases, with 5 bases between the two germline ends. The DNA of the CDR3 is TGCGCCAGCAGCGGCGGCTACGAGCAGTACTTC. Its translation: CASSGGYEQYF.

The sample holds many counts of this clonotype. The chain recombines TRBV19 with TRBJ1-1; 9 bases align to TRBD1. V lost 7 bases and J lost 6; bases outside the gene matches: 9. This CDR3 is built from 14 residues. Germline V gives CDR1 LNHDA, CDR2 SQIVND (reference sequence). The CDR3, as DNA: TGTGCCAGTAAACAGGGGGCTATAATGTCTGAAGCTTTCTTT. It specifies CASKQGAIMSEAFF.

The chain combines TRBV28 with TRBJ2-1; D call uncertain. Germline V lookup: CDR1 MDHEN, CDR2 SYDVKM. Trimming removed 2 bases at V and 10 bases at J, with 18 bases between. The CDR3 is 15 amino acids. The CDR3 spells CASSLKATLVREQFF. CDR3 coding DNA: TGTGCCAGCAGTTTAAAGGCGACTCTCGTCCGGGAGCAGTTCTTC.

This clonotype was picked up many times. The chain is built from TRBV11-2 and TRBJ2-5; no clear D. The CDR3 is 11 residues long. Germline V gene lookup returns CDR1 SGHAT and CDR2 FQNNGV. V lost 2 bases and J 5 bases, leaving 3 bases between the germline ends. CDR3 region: CASSLKETQYF. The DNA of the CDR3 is TGTGCCAGCAGCTTAAAGGAGACCCAGTACTTC.